The 10 T cell receptor beta chains reported below all come from one sample, sequenced in a study of T cell responses to AZD1222 COVID-19 vaccine. The protocol was immunoSEQ multiplex PCR, while the TCRdb copy is restricted to in-frame clones and leaves out a portion. The data contain roughly 100,000 clones, nearly 90% of them singletons. This specimen was peripheral blood, taken on day 0 of AZD1222 vaccination. The receptor source for this set is an adult in good health.

The chain carries TRBV30 and TRBJ1-1; a weak D match, TRBD1 (5 bases). The V and J ends lost 5 bases and 1 base respectively, with 11 bases between them. The CDR3 has 13 amino acids. The germline CDR1 and CDR2 sequences are GTSNPN and SVGIG (reference sequence). CDR3 sequence (DNA): TGTGCCTGGTCGAAGGGGAGGAACACTGAAGCTTTCTTT. Amino acids: CAWSKGRNTEAFF.

The chain carries TRBV6-5 and TRBJ2-7, with TRBD1 identical over 8 bases. The CDR3 has 15 amino acids. Losses at the gene ends were 2 bases for V and 3 bases for J; bases not matched to a gene: 6. Looked up from germline, CDR1 is MNHEY and CDR2 is SVGAGI. The CDR3: CASSYTRTGIYEQYF. The CDR3 region has the DNA TGTGCCAGCAGTTACACTCGGACAGGGATCTACGAGCAGTACTTC.

The genes are TRBV7-9 and TRBJ2-1; 11 positions match TRBD2. V dropped 6 bases and J dropped 7; count of bases not matched to a gene: 2. In germline, CDR1 is SEHNR, CDR2 FQNEAQ (reference sequence). The CDR3 runs to 13 residues. CDR3 protein: CASSLAGGNEQFF. DNA of the CDR3: TGTGCCAGCAGTCTAGCGGGAGGTAATGAGCAGTTCTTC.

The chain uses TRBV4-1 and TRBJ1-4, with unresolved D. This CDR3 has 16 residues. CDR1 is MGHRA and CDR2 is YSYEKL in the germline V gene. V was shortened by 0 bases and J by 8 bases, with 16 bases between the two germline ends. Here the CDR3 reads CASSQDLQTSREKLFF. The CDR3 DNA reads as TGCGCCAGCAGCCAAGATCTTCAGACCTCCCGGGAAAAACTGTTTTTT.

The rearrangement joins TRBV4-3 to TRBJ1-2; a possible D gene is TRBD1 (5 bases). Germline V gene sequence: CDR1 LGHNA, CDR2 YSLEER. V was clipped by 0 bases and J by 6 bases, with 11 bases between them. The CDR3 runs to 14 residues. The CDR3 here is CASSQEGGRDGYTF. CDR3 bases: TGCGCCAGCAGCCAAGAGGGGGGGAGAGATGGCTACACCTTC.

V is TRBV7-9 and J is TRBJ2-7; 7 nucleotides match TRBD2. Per the germline V gene, CDR1 is SEHNR and CDR2 is FQNEAQ (reference sequence). The CDR3 totals 14 residues. Trimming at V came to 4 bases and at J to 0 bases, leaving 3 bases not matched to a gene. Written as DNA, the CDR3 is TGTGCCAGCAGCTGGACTAGAAGCTCCTACGAGCAGTACTTC. This encodes CASSWTRSSYEQYF.

V usage is TRBV12-5 and J usage is TRBJ2-7; TRBD2 agrees at 10 bases. V was pared by 7 bases and J by 3 bases, with 12 bases of the junction left unmatched. The CDR3 runs to 16 residues. Germline V gives CDR1 LGHNT, CDR2 FRNRAP. CDR3 sequence (DNA): TGTGCTAGTGAAGCCAGCGGGAGGGCGCATGTCTACGAGCAGTACGTC. It specifies CASEASGRAHVYEQYV.

V and J are TRBV7-2 and TRBJ2-4; D might be TRBD1 (6 bases). V gave up 7 bases and J gave up 1 base, with 14 bases separating them. This CDR3 is built from 15 residues. The V gene's germline CDR1 is SGHTA and CDR2 FQGNSA. CDR3 amino acids: CASTNQGRAKNIQYF. In nucleotides, the CDR3 is TGTGCCAGCACCAATCAGGGGCGGGCCAAAAACATTCAGTACTTC.

This clone was recorded a few times. The junction differs from germline at one of its ends, possibly a read error. The J gene is TRBJ2-3, the V gene TRBV5-1; a possible D gene is TRBD1 (6 bases). Germline values: CDR1 SGHRS, CDR2 YFSETQ. The CDR3 has 15 amino acids. As DNA, the CDR3 is TGTGCCAGCACTCGAGGGGGAACCCTCACAGATACGCAGTATTTT. As protein: CASTRGGTLTDTQYF.

CDR3 in amino acids: CASSLVAGGGTDTQYF. The CDR3 DNA reads TGTGCCAGCAGCTTAGTAGCGGGAGGGGGCACAGATACGCAGTATTTT. The gene calls are TRBV13 and TRBJ2-3, with 11 bases identical to TRBD2. V dropped 1 base and J dropped 1; count of bases not matched to a gene: 1. CDR1 and CDR2 (germline): PRHDT, FYEKMQ (reference sequence). This CDR3 contains 16 residues.